These T cell receptor beta chains were read from a single sample in a study of blood T cell repertoires in COVID-19. Clones were sequenced by immunoSEQ multiplex PCR, and TCRdb holds only the in-frame ones, with some missing. The top ten hold 50% to 75% of the sample, which has roughly 48,000 clones, roughly 88% seen once. The source material was peripheral blood. These receptors were obtained from a man between 70 and 80 years old with acute or convalescent COVID-19. Both conserved end residues are part of each CDR3. The D gene is left open where the match is weak. The size field is filled for only some rows; it gives once, few, many or a size class.

v_gene	abundance	j_gene	d_gene	CDR3aa	CDR3nt
TRBV7-8	once	TRBJ2-3	.	CASSPRLGRGSPDTQYF	TGTGCCAGCTCCCCCAGGCTCGGCAGGGGCTCCCCAGATACGCAGTATTTT
TRBV7-9	.	TRBJ2-3	TRBD1	CASSLPGRGDTQYF	TGTGCCAGCAGCTTACCGGGCAGGGGGGATACGCAGTATTTT
TRBV11-3	.	TRBJ2-5	TRBD2	CASSFSSGRAGTQYF	TGTGCCAGCAGCTTTAGTAGCGGGAGGGCGGGGACCCAGTACTTC
TRBV5-1	once	TRBJ2-1	TRBD2	CASSLGLADYNEQFF	TGCGCCAGCAGCCTTGGACTAGCGGACTACAATGAGCAGTTCTTC
TRBV6-6	.	TRBJ1-5	TRBD1	CASRLQGASQPQHF	TGTGCCAGCAGACTACAGGGGGCAAGCCAGCCCCAGCATTTT
TRBV7-9	.	TRBJ1-1	.	CASSLGGKNTEAFF	TGTGCCAGCAGCTTAGGGGGCAAAAACACTGAAGCTTTCTTT
TRBV7-2	few	TRBJ2-7	.	CASSSFYEQYF	TGTGCCAGCAGCTCCTTCTACGAGCAGTACTTC
TRBV10-2	.	TRBJ1-5	.	CASSEGSRNQPQHF	TGCGCCAGCAGTGAGGGGAGCCGCAATCAGCCCCAGCATTTT
TRBV6-5	.	TRBJ1-2	TRBD1	CASSYRDRRSGYTF	TGTGCCAGCAGTTACCGGGACAGGCGTTCTGGCTACACCTTC
TRBV19	.	TRBJ2-5	TRBD1	CASRKTGGSGETQYF	TGTGCCAGTAGAAAGACAGGGGGGTCGGGGGAGACCCAGTACTTC
TRBV4-2	.	TRBJ1-2	TRBD1	CASSGSRDRADGYTF	TGTGCCAGCAGCGGCTCCCGGGACAGGGCGGATGGCTACACCTTC
TRBV10-3	once	TRBJ2-2	.	CAISDGQAGTGELFF	TGTGCCATCAGTGACGGGCAGGCGGGCACCGGGGAGCTGTTTTTT
TRBV19	.	TRBJ1-1	.	CASWTGGRGNTEAFF	TGTGCCAGTTGGACCGGGGGGCGCGGGAACACTGAAGCTTTCTTT
TRBV14	.	TRBJ1-5	.	CASSLHRVGNQPQHF	TGTGCCAGCAGCCTACACAGGGTGGGTAATCAGCCCCAGCATTTT
TRBV18	once	TRBJ1-5	TRBD1	CASSRSTGGDQPQHF	TGTGCCAGCTCACGAAGTACAGGGGGGGATCAGCCCCAGCATTTT
TRBV19	.	TRBJ1-5	TRBD1	CASSTGTGFQPQHF	TGTGCCAGTAGTACCGGGACAGGTTTTCAGCCCCAGCATTTT
TRBV4-2	.	TRBJ1-3	.	CASSQDGAGNTIYF	TGTGCCAGCAGCCAAGACGGTGCTGGAAACACCATATATTTT
TRBV7-3	.	TRBJ2-5	.	CASSSTRGETQYF	TGTGCCAGCAGCTCTACCAGGGGAGAGACCCAGTACTTC
TRBV7-9	.	TRBJ2-5	TRBD2	CASSARTRTYTETQYF	TGTGCCAGCAGCGCCCGGACTAGGACGTACACAGAGACCCAGTACTTC
TRBV4-1	.	TRBJ2-3	TRBD1	CASSHRQGAKDTQYF	TGCGCCAGCAGCCATAGACAGGGGGCGAAAGATACGCAGTATTTT
TRBV6-5	.	TRBJ1-6	.	CASRQKSSYNSPLHF	TGTGCCAGCAGACAGAAGAGCTCCTATAATTCACCCCTCCACTTT
TRBV10-3	.	TRBJ2-3	.	CAISISADTQYF	TGTGCCATCAGTATTAGCGCAGATACGCAGTATTTT
TRBV5-8	.	TRBJ2-3	.	CASSLEGRTGADTQYF	TGTGCCAGCAGCTTAGAGGGCAGGACGGGTGCAGATACGCAGTATTTT
TRBV9	.	TRBJ2-3	.	CASSVASGHGGTDTQYF	TGTGCCAGCAGCGTAGCGTCGGGACACGGCGGCACAGATACGCAGTATTTT
TRBV10-1	.	TRBJ1-3	TRBD1	CASRQGLRNTIYF	TGCGCCAGCAGACAGGGGTTGAGAAACACCATATATTTT
TRBV9	.	TRBJ2-7	.	CASSVEIAPLGEQYF	TGTGCCAGCAGCGTAGAAATAGCTCCCCTCGGCGAGCAGTACTTC
TRBV28	.	TRBJ2-3	.	CASSLENTQYF	TGTGCCAGCAGTCTAGAGAATACGCAGTATTTT
TRBV3-1/TRBV3-2	few	TRBJ1-5	TRBD1	CASSPDRVQPQHF	TGTGCCAGCAGCCCCGACAGGGTTCAGCCCCAGCATTTT
TRBV7-8	many	TRBJ1-5	.	CASSPQGLNSNQPQHF	TGTGCCAGCAGCCCCCAGGGGCTAAATAGCAATCAGCCCCAGCATTTT
TRBV30	once	TRBJ1-1	.	CAWSVAGPEAFF	TGTGCCTGGAGTGTAGCAGGGCCTGAAGCTTTCTTT
TRBV7-2	.	TRBJ1-5	.	CASSPRSNNQPQHF	TGTGCCAGCAGCCCCCGCAGTAACAATCAGCCCCAGCATTTT
TRBV12-3/TRBV12-4	.	TRBJ2-2	TRBD1	CASSLVRQGMLFF	TGTGCCAGCAGCCTAGTCCGACAGGGAATGCTGTTTTTT
TRBV5-1	once	TRBJ2-3	.	CASSKRTTTDTQYF	TGCGCCAGCAGCAAACGGACTACCACAGATACGCAGTATTTT
TRBV18	.	TRBJ2-5	.	CASSPPNGKTQYF	TGTGCCAGCTCACCACCCAACGGGAAGACCCAGTACTTC
TRBV28	.	TRBJ2-1	.	CASSGPSEQFF	TGTGCCAGCAGTGGTCCCAGTGAGCAGTTCTTC
TRBV9	.	TRBJ2-5	.	CASSATSYQETQYF	TGTGCCAGCAGCGCCACTTCATATCAAGAGACCCAGTACTTC
TRBV5-4	.	TRBJ1-1	.	CASSPGGGSRTEAFF	TGTGCCAGCAGCCCCGGGGGGGGTTCAAGGACTGAAGCTTTCTTT
TRBV3-1/TRBV3-2	.	TRBJ2-1	TRBD1	CASSQEWDRVNNEQFF	TGTGCCAGCAGCCAAGAATGGGACAGGGTCAACAATGAGCAGTTCTTC
TRBV3-1/TRBV3-2	.	TRBJ1-1	.	CASSASLSAEAFF	TGTGCCAGCAGCGCAAGTCTCTCCGCGGAAGCTTTCTTT
TRBV30	.	TRBJ1-1	.	CAWSRGSEAFF	TGTGCCTGGAGTAGGGGTAGTGAAGCTTTCTTT
TRBV20-1	many	TRBJ1-1	TRBD1	CSASQTGDTEAFF	TGCAGTGCTAGTCAGACAGGGGACACTGAAGCTTTCTTT
TRBV29-1	.	TRBJ1-1	TRBD1	CSVDRTGSMNTEAFF	TGCAGCGTTGATCGGACAGGGTCTATGAACACTGAAGCTTTCTTT
TRBV19	.	TRBJ1-2	TRBD1	CASSPDRDNLYGYTF	TGTGCCAGTAGTCCCGACAGGGACAACCTCTATGGCTACACCTTC
TRBV27	.	TRBJ1-2	TRBD1	CAGPSGDSLITGYTF	TGTGCCGGCCCTTCCGGGGACAGCCTTATCACTGGCTACACCTTC
TRBV4-2	.	TRBJ1-2	TRBD1	CASSQDRGVRYGYTF	TGTGCCAGCAGCCAGGACAGGGGAGTGAGGTATGGCTACACCTTC